The TCR beta chain under discussion was sequenced for a study of OX40 agonist ivuxolimab in advanced cancers. About the research overall: Antecedent anti-PD-1, anti-PD-L1 or anti-CTLA-4 therapy was permissible, with over 35% having received some. Partial responses, seen in three patients, involved one hepatocellular carcinoma and two cutaneous melanomas. Study findings and constraints: At 0.1 to 3.0 mg/kg and by week 6, CD4+ and CD8+ T cells in the blood had expanded clonally.

Germline loops: CDR1 SNHLY, CDR2 FYNNEI. This CDR3 has 13 residues. The V gene end was trimmed by 6 bases and the J gene end by 3 bases; junction bases not matched to a gene: 3. Libraries were prepared by immunoSEQ multiplex PCR; TCRdb keeps only in-frame clonotypes and omits some of them. The repertoire holds some 8,000 clones, with around 80% as singletons. In the case of this clone: Antigen: not known.

The specimen was CD4+ or CD8+ T cells sorted from blood, collected in a trial of the OX40 agonist ivuxolimab. This receptor was taken from an adult with an advanced solid tumor such as melanoma, head and neck, liver or kidney cancer. The rearrangement links TRBV2 to TRBJ1-2; 8 bases fit TRBD1. CDR3 residues: CASSRTGHYGYTF. CDR3 DNA: TGTGCCAGCAGCCGGACAGGGCACTATGGCTACACCTTC. Together with reference TRBV2 and TRBJ1-2, the CDR3 gives the full variable domain: EPEVTQTPSHQVTQMGQEVILRCVPISNHLYFYWYRQILGQKVEFLVSFYNNEISEKSEIFDDQFSVERPDGSNFTLKIRSTKLEDSAMYFCASSRTGHYGYTFGSGTRLTVV.